Listed below are T cell receptor beta chains from one sample, sequenced in a study of T-cell reconstitution after alpha-beta-depleted transplantation in children. TCRdb re-called the PCR reads through MiXCR, storing one row per CDR3 protein. The data contain about 340,000 distinct CDR3 sequences, approximately 10% of them singletons. The sequencing here drew on PBMCs from the stem cell graft donor, taken from the stem cell graft. These receptors all stem from a human donor who donated a stem cell graft to a child with acute lymphoblastic leukemia. Each CDR3 is given with its conserved first and last residue. The D gene is left open where the match is weak. Clone size, where shown, is once, few, many, or a class for clones that have expanded.

d_call: -; clone_size: few; v_call: TRBV7-9; j_call: TRBJ1-2; cdr3_nt: TGTGCCAGCAGCCCCGGGGCCCCCGGAGGTGGCTACACCTTC; cdr3_aa: CASSPGAPGGGYTF
d_call: TRBD1; clone_size: few; v_call: TRBV7-2; j_call: TRBJ2-1; cdr3_nt: TGTGCCACCTCAACCCCGGGACAGGGGATATGGTATGAGCAGTTCTTC; cdr3_aa: CATSTPGQGIWYEQFF
d_call: -; clone_size: few; v_call: TRBV5-1; j_call: TRBJ2-1; cdr3_nt: TGCGCCAGCAGCCTTCGGACAGCCACTTACAATGAGCAGTTCTTC; cdr3_aa: CASSLRTATYNEQFF
d_call: TRBD1; clone_size: many; v_call: TRBV6-5; j_call: TRBJ2-7; cdr3_nt: TGTGCCAGCAGTTCCCGGGACAGGGGTCCCTACGAGCAGTACTTC; cdr3_aa: CASSSRDRGPYEQYF
d_call: TRBD2; clone_size: many; v_call: TRBV29-1; j_call: TRBJ2-1; cdr3_nt: TGCAGCGTTGTGGCTAGCGGGAACAATGAGCAGTTCTTC; cdr3_aa: CSVVASGNNEQFF
d_call: -; clone_size: -; v_call: TRBV28; j_call: TRBJ1-5; cdr3_nt: TGTGCCAGCAGGGAGACTCGGGACCGCGATCAGCCCCAGCATTTT; cdr3_aa: CASRETRDRDQPQHF
d_call: TRBD2; clone_size: -; v_call: TRBV4-2; j_call: TRBJ2-1; cdr3_nt: TGTGCCAGCAGCTCACTAGCGGGAGATCACAATGAGCAGTTCTTC; cdr3_aa: CASSSLAGDHNEQFF
d_call: -; clone_size: -; v_call: TRBV6-5; j_call: TRBJ2-5; cdr3_nt: TGTGCCAGCAGTTGGGGCGGGGAGACCCAGTACTTC; cdr3_aa: CASSWGGETQYF
d_call: TRBD2; clone_size: -; v_call: TRBV15; j_call: TRBJ2-1; cdr3_nt: TGTGCCACCAGCAGACAGCGGGAGGACTACAATGAGCAGTTCTTC; cdr3_aa: CATSRQREDYNEQFF
d_call: -; clone_size: -; v_call: TRBV11-2; j_call: TRBJ2-5; cdr3_nt: TGTGCCAGCAGCTTAGAGACCAGCGGGTCTGGCGAGACCCAGTACTTC; cdr3_aa: CASSLETSGSGETQYF
d_call: -; clone_size: many; v_call: TRBV15; j_call: TRBJ2-3; cdr3_nt: TGTGCCACCAGCAGAGGGGCAGGGCTAGATACGCAGTATTTT; cdr3_aa: CATSRGAGLDTQYF
d_call: -; clone_size: -; v_call: TRBV27; j_call: TRBJ2-3; cdr3_nt: TGTGCCAGCAGTCTTACCCAGACGGGGGCAGATACGCAGTATTTT; cdr3_aa: CASSLTQTGADTQYF
d_call: TRBD2; clone_size: few; v_call: TRBV6-1; j_call: TRBJ2-3; cdr3_nt: TGTGCCAGCACCCTCAGCGGGGCGGCCACAGATACGCAGTATTTT; cdr3_aa: CASTLSGAATDTQYF
d_call: -; clone_size: few; v_call: TRBV6-1; j_call: TRBJ2-3; cdr3_nt: TGTGCCAGCAGTGTGCCTGGGGTAACGGCGCAGTATTTT; cdr3_aa: CASSVPGVTAQYF
d_call: -; clone_size: -; v_call: TRBV12-3/TRBV12-4; j_call: TRBJ1-5; cdr3_nt: TGTGCCAGCAGTTCCGGACAGCGGGCCGGGGCCCAGCATTTT; cdr3_aa: CASSSGQRAGAQHF
d_call: -; clone_size: many; v_call: TRBV10-3; j_call: TRBJ2-7; cdr3_nt: TGTGCCATCAGTGAGGCCGACCTCGAGCAGTACTTC; cdr3_aa: CAISEADLEQYF
d_call: -; clone_size: few; v_call: TRBV7-2; j_call: TRBJ2-7; cdr3_nt: TGTGCCAGCAGCCGTGTCGGACAGGGACTATCCTACGAGCAGTACTTC; cdr3_aa: CASSRVGQGLSYEQYF
d_call: -; clone_size: few; v_call: TRBV2; j_call: TRBJ2-5; cdr3_nt: TGTGCCAGCAGTGAAGGGCACCCCGGCGTGGAGACCCAGTACTTC; cdr3_aa: CASSEGHPGVETQYF
d_call: -; clone_size: many; v_call: TRBV29-1; j_call: TRBJ2-5; cdr3_nt: TGCAGCGTTGACAAGGGGAACCAAGAGACCCAGTACTTC; cdr3_aa: CSVDKGNQETQYF
d_call: -; clone_size: few; v_call: TRBV4-3; j_call: TRBJ2-7; cdr3_nt: TGCGCCAGCAGCCAAGATGGAGGGACCTACGAGCAGTACTTC; cdr3_aa: CASSQDGGTYEQYF
d_call: -; clone_size: few; v_call: TRBV29-1; j_call: TRBJ1-2; cdr3_nt: TGCAGCGTTGAAGGGAAGGGGCGGTATGGCTACACCTTC; cdr3_aa: CSVEGKGRYGYTF
d_call: TRBD1; clone_size: many; v_call: TRBV20-1; j_call: TRBJ1-2; cdr3_nt: TGCAGTGCTAGAGATGGCAGGGGGCTTCTTGTTGGTGGCTACACCTTC; cdr3_aa: CSARDGRGLLVGGYTF
d_call: -; clone_size: -; v_call: TRBV5-1; j_call: TRBJ2-7; cdr3_nt: TGCGCCAGCAGCTTGGAGGCCCAGGGGCACTTCAACGAGCAGTACTTC; cdr3_aa: CASSLEAQGHFNEQYF
d_call: TRBD1; clone_size: -; v_call: TRBV7-8; j_call: TRBJ1-1; cdr3_nt: TGTGCCAGCAGGTTACAGGGGGCTGAAGCTTTCTTT; cdr3_aa: CASRLQGAEAFF
d_call: -; clone_size: few; v_call: TRBV6-9; j_call: TRBJ1-5; cdr3_nt: TGTGCCAGCAGTCACCGGGCATCCCTAAGGGGGAAGCCCCAGCATTTT; cdr3_aa: CASSHRASLRGKPQHF
d_call: TRBD2; clone_size: -; v_call: TRBV27; j_call: TRBJ2-1; cdr3_nt: TGTGCCAGCAGTTATTTAGCGGGAGCAGGGTTAAACTATGAGCAGTTCTTC; cdr3_aa: CASSYLAGAGLNYEQFF
d_call: -; clone_size: many; v_call: TRBV29-1; j_call: TRBJ2-2; cdr3_nt: TGCAGCGTCGACCAGGGAAACACCGGGGAGCTGTTTTTT; cdr3_aa: CSVDQGNTGELFF
d_call: -; clone_size: many; v_call: TRBV6-1; j_call: TRBJ2-4; cdr3_nt: TGTGCCAGCAGTGAATTTCGGGACATTCAGTACTTC; cdr3_aa: CASSEFRDIQYF
d_call: -; clone_size: -; v_call: TRBV2; j_call: TRBJ2-6; cdr3_nt: TGTGCCAGCAGTGAAGGTTCTGACAACGTCCTGACTTTC; cdr3_aa: CASSEGSDNVLTF
d_call: TRBD2; clone_size: few; v_call: TRBV7-9; j_call: TRBJ2-1; cdr3_nt: TGTGCCAGCAGCCAAACTAGCGGGAGGGCCGGGGATGAGCAGTTCTTC; cdr3_aa: CASSQTSGRAGDEQFF
d_call: TRBD2; clone_size: many; v_call: TRBV27; j_call: TRBJ2-1; cdr3_nt: TGTGCCAGCAGTACACTAGCGGGAGTACCTTACAATGAGCAGTTCTTC; cdr3_aa: CASSTLAGVPYNEQFF